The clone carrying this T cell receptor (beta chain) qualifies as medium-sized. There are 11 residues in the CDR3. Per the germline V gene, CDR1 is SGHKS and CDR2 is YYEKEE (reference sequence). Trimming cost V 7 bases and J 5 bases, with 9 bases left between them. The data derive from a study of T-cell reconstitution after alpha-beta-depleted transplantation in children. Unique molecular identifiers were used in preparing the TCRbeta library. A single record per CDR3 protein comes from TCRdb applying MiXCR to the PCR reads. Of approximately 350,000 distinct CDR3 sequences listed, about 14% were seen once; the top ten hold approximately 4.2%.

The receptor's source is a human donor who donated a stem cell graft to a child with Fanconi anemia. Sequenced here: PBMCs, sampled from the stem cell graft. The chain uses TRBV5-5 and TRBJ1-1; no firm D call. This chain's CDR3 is CASHRETEAFF. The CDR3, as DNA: TGTGCCAGCCACAGAGAGACTGAAGCTTTCTTT.